This entry concerns a single T cell receptor (beta chain). The data were taken from a study of T cell changes during pregnancy in multiple sclerosis. Repertoires were generated with immunoSEQ multiplex PCR, while TCRdb's copy carries only in-frame clones and drops some. The profile shows roughly 93,000 clones, 91% of them singletons. The CDR3 contains 15 residues. The V segment lost 1 base and the J segment 4 bases; nucleotides outside the gene matches: 6. Germline V gene sequence: CDR1 LNHDA, CDR2 SQIVND (reference sequence). Here the sequenced sample was peripheral blood, taken before pregnancy. The V and J genes are TRBV19 and TRBJ1-2, with TRBD1 matching over 7 bases. The receptor's source is a female donor with multiple sclerosis, enrolled in a pregnancy study. The CDR3 reads CASSIAGTEGYGYTF. CDR3 nucleotides: TGTGCCAGTAGTATAGCCGGGACAGAAGGCTATGGCTACACCTTC.